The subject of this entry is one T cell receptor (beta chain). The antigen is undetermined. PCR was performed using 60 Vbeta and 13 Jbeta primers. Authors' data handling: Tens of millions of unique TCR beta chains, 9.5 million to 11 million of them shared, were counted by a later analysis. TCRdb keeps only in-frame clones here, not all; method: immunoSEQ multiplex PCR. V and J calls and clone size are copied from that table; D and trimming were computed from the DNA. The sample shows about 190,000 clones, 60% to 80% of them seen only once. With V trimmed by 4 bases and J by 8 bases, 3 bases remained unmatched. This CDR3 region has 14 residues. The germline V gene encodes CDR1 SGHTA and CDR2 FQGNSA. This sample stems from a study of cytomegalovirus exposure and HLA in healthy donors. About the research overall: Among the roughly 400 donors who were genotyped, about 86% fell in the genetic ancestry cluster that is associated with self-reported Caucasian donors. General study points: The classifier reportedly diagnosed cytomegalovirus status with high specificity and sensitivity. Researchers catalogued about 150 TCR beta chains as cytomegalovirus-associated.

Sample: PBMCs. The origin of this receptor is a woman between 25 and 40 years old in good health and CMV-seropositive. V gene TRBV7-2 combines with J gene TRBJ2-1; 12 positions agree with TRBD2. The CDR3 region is CASSSRLAGDEQFF. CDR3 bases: TGTGCCAGCAGCTCCAGACTAGCGGGAGATGAGCAGTTCTTC.